The 15 T cell receptor beta chains given below trace back to one sample, sequenced in a study of blood T cell repertoires in COVID-19. Repertoires were generated with immunoSEQ multiplex PCR, while TCRdb's copy carries only in-frame clones and drops some. In the table there are 170,000 or so clones, around 83% of which are singletons. Sequenced input: peripheral blood. Source of these receptors: a man aged 45-65 years with active or convalescent COVID-19.

The chain links TRBV7-2 to TRBJ1-5, with D possibly being TRBD1 (5 bases). With 1 base removed from V and 7 bases from J, the gap between germline ends came to 11 bases. The V gene's germline CDR1 is SGHTA and CDR2 FQGNSA. The CDR3 is 14 residues long. Here the CDR3 DNA reads TGTGCCAGCAGCTTAGGCAGGGTTGGGCAGCCCCAGCATTTT. Its translation is CASSLGRVGQPQHF.

This clone was detected a few times. Other DNA sequences in this sample translate to the same CDR3. The rearrangement joins TRBV18 to TRBJ2-1; TRBD2 matches 10 bases. Germline trimming cut 0 bases from V and 4 bases from J; bases unmatched to any gene: 3. The CDR3 contains 16 residues. In germline, CDR1 is KGHSH, CDR2 LQKENI. In nucleotides, the CDR3 is TGTGCCAGCTCACCACCGAGCGGGGGGGTATACAATGAGCAGTTCTTC. This codes for CASSPPSGGVYNEQFF.

The sample holds a few counts of this clone. The CDR3 sequence is CAISSRDGRGGAEQFF. In DNA, the CDR3 is TGTGCCATCTCGTCCCGGGACGGGCGTGGGGGGGCTGAGCAGTTCTTC. The chain joins TRBV10-3 to TRBJ2-1; weak D call: TRBD2 (7 bases). Germline CDR1 ENHRY, CDR2 SYGVKD. There are 16 residues in the CDR3. V was trimmed by 8 bases and J by 9 bases, leaving 26 bases between them.

This clone was observed once. The chain uses TRBV19 and TRBJ1-5, with TRBD1 as a possible D gene (6 bases). The CDR3 extends over 15 amino acids. The V end was cut by 5 bases, the J end by 4 bases, with 15 bases between. Germline CDR1 LNHDA, CDR2 SQIVND (reference sequence). CDR3 protein: CASSGAQGPNQPQHF. The CDR3 DNA sequence: TGTGCCAGTAGTGGAGCTCAGGGGCCGAATCAGCCCCAGCATTTT.

The chain has TRBV7-6 and TRBJ2-7, with D tentatively TRBD1 (6 bases). From germline, CDR1 is SGHVS and CDR2 FNYEAQ. V was cut by 5 bases and J by 3 bases, with 11 bases left in between. This CDR3 contains 13 residues. In DNA form, the CDR3 reads TGTGCCAGCAGCCGTCGACAGGACTACGAGCAGTACTTC. The encoded protein is CASSRRQDYEQYF.

The chain is built from TRBV11-2 and TRBJ1-5; 7 nucleotides agree with TRBD1. The CDR3 totals 14 residues. CDR1 SGHAT and CDR2 FQNNGV come from the germline V gene. The ends lost 4 bases at V and 2 bases at J; junction bases unmatched: 2. In nucleotides, the CDR3 is TGTGCCAGCAGCTCGGACAGGCGCAATCAGCCCCAGCATTTT. Translation: CASSSDRRNQPQHF.

This chain joins TRBV10-3 and TRBJ1-2, with D perhaps TRBD1 (6 bases). The germline CDR1 and CDR2 sequences are ENHRY and SYGVKD. Trimming removed 5 bases from V and 2 bases from J, with 9 bases in between. The CDR3 runs 13 residues. The DNA of the CDR3 is TGTGCCATCAGTACGACAGGCAACTATGGCTACACCTTC. It codes for CAISTTGNYGYTF.

The chain joins TRBV5-5 to TRBJ2-5; possible D gene TRBD1, 7 bases. The CDR3 length is 15 residues. Looked up from germline, CDR1 is SGHKS and CDR2 is YYEKEE (reference sequence). Trimming took off 2 bases at V and 4 bases at J, with 15 bases between the two ends. The CDR3 sequence: CASSFGGTAGETQYF. The CDR3 DNA reads as TGTGCCAGCAGCTTCGGCGGGACAGCAGGAGAGACCCAGTACTTC.

This sequence joins TRBV7-3 and TRBJ1-3; 9 nucleotides line up with TRBD1. The CDR3 sequence is 15 residues long. V lost 3 bases, J lost 1 base, and 1 base stayed unmatched. The V gene's germline CDR1 is SGHTA and CDR2 FQGTGA. The CDR3 sequence is CASSFGQGSGNTIYF. In DNA form, the CDR3 reads TGTGCCAGCAGCTTCGGACAGGGGTCTGGAAACACCATATATTTT.

The rearrangement uses TRBV7-2 and TRBJ2-7; TRBD2 matches 10 bases. CDR1 is SGHTA, CDR2 FQGNSA, per germline. The J segment lost 2 bases and the V segment lost 5 bases, leaving 9 bases of the junction unmatched. The length of the CDR3 is 16 residues. In DNA form, the CDR3 reads TGTGCCAGCAGCATAATCTCCCTAGCGGGGGCCTACGAGCAGTACTTC. Translation gives CASSIISLAGAYEQYF.

V gene TRBV24-1 combines with J gene TRBJ2-5; 14 positions agree with TRBD2. Per the germline V gene, CDR1 is KGHDR and CDR2 is SFDVKD. Trimming removed 3 bases from V and 5 bases from J; junction bases left unmatched: 7. The CDR3 contains 17 residues. The CDR3 loop is CATSDGTSGSRGETQYF. CDR3 in DNA: TGTGCCACCAGTGATGGGACTAGCGGGAGTCGGGGGGAGACCCAGTACTTC.

This sequence joins TRBV7-9 and TRBJ2-1; 10 nucleotides line up with TRBD2. V lost 3 bases, J lost 3 bases, and 2 bases stayed unmatched. This CDR3 has 15 amino acids. Germline CDR1 is SEHNR and CDR2 is FQNEAQ (reference sequence). CDR3 sequence (DNA): TGTGCCAGCAGCTTGACTAGCGGGCTCTACAATGAGCAGTTCTTC. Encoded protein: CASSLTSGLYNEQFF.

This sequence joins TRBV4-2 and TRBJ1-1; D remains ambiguous. Germline loops: CDR1 LGHNA, CDR2 YNFKEQ. The ends were cut back, 1 base at V and 10 bases at J, with 16 bases in the middle. The CDR3 has 14 residues. CDR3 DNA sequence: TGTGCCAGCAGCCAAGTCAGCGACGACGCTATAGCTTTCTTT. Its translation: CASSQVSDDAIAFF.

The chain links TRBV6-2 or TRBV6-3 to TRBJ1-6; D not resolved. The CDR3 is made up of 14 amino acids. Per the germline V gene, CDR1 is MNHEY and CDR2 is SVGEGT. The ends were cut back, 5 bases at V and 4 bases at J, with 9 bases in the middle. In DNA, the CDR3 is TGTGCCAGCAGTCCAGATCCGTATAATTCACCCCTCCACTTT. Amino acid sequence: CASSPDPYNSPLHF.

In DNA, the CDR3 is TGTGCCACCAGTGGCACCGGGACAGGGAGGAACACCATATATTTT. This gives the protein CATSGTGTGRNTIYF. The J gene is TRBJ1-3, the V gene TRBV24-1; 9 bases match TRBD1. Per germline, CDR1 KGHDR and CDR2 SFDVKD. This CDR3 contains 15 residues. Germline trimming cut 5 bases from V and 7 bases from J; bases unmatched to any gene: 8.